This T cell receptor (beta chain) originates from a study of blood T cell repertoires in COVID-19. About the research overall: The United States, Italy and Spain supplied acute and convalescent COVID-19 samples. The analysed material was cDNA or gDNA that came from T cells, B-cell-depleted T cells, or PBMCs.

In the authors' workflow: Reference gene primer amplification gave estimated nucleated cell counts. Clones were read by immunoSEQ multiplex PCR, and TCRdb kept only the in-frame ones, dropping some. D and trimming come from the DNA, and the V and J calls and clone size come from that table. Of 200,000 or so clones in the sample, 75% to 90% are singletons; the top ten hold more than 3%. Those designated as exposed participants met a COVID-19 case within 2 weeks before study entry. Sequenced input: PBMCs or T cells enriched from blood (not recorded which). The sequence came from a woman in her thirties who had been exposed to COVID-19.

CDR3 nucleotides: TGTGCCAGCAGTCTTAGGGGCCACGAGCAGTACTTC. Its protein is CASSLRGHEQYF. The V and J genes are TRBV6-5 and TRBJ2-7, with D perhaps TRBD1 (5 bases). With 5 bases removed from V and 5 bases from J, the gap between germline ends came to 10 bases. Germline loops: CDR1 MNHEY, CDR2 SVGAGI. This CDR3 has 12 residues.